A single sample gave rise to the 26 T cell receptor beta chains below, sequenced in a study of blood T cell repertoires in COVID-19. Sequencing was performed with immunoSEQ multiplex PCR; in TCRdb, only in-frame clones are kept and a portion is missing. The profile shows roughly 250,000 clones, roughly 86% of them singletons. The specimen sequenced was PBMCs or T cells enriched from blood (not recorded which). The source of these receptors is a middle-aged woman with acute COVID-19.

The J gene is TRBJ2-5, the V gene TRBV4-1; D not resolved. V shed 3 bases and J shed 2 bases, with 19 bases lying between them. Germline CDR1 and CDR2: MGHRA and YSYEKL. The CDR3 spans 17 residues. The CDR3 sequence: CASSQPAAAHGQETQYF. The CDR3 nucleotides read TGCGCCAGCAGCCAGCCTGCGGCGGCGCACGGACAAGAGACCCAGTACTTC.

This chain links TRBV6-1 with TRBJ1-4, with unresolved D. Between the trimmed V and J ends, which lost 1 base and 6 bases, there was a span of 6 bases. Germline values: CDR1 MNHNS, CDR2 SASEGT. The CDR3 runs to 13 residues. The CDR3 sequence is CASSEVVDEKLFF. CDR3 sequence (DNA): TGTGCCAGCAGTGAAGTCGTAGATGAAAAACTGTTTTTT.

The V gene is TRBV6-5, the J gene TRBJ2-2; 11 bases align to TRBD1. The CDR3 covers 15 residues. CDR1 and CDR2 (germline): MNHEY, SVGAGI. With V trimmed by 5 bases and J by 5 bases, 4 bases remained unmatched. CDR3: CASSNGQGATGELFF. The CDR3 coding sequence is TGTGCCAGCAGTAATGGACAGGGGGCGACCGGGGAGCTGTTTTTT.

The rearrangement links TRBV5-6 to TRBJ2-5, with D uncertain. V lost 4 bases to trimming and J lost 1 base, with 2 bases between them. Per germline, CDR1 SGHDT and CDR2 YYEEEE. CDR3 size: 11 residues. CDR3 sequence: CASSLQETQYF. In nucleotides, the CDR3 is TGTGCCAGCAGCCTCCAAGAGACCCAGTACTTC.

The chain recombines TRBV28 with TRBJ1-2; tentative D call: TRBD1 (5 bases). Trimming shortened V by 6 bases and J by 4 bases, and 15 bases separated the two germline ends. CDR1 MDHEN and CDR2 SYDVKM come from the germline V gene. CDR3 length equals 14 residues. The CDR3 loop reads CASRSPGVGYGYTF. CDR3 nucleotide sequence: TGTGCCAGCAGAAGTCCGGGGGTTGGCTATGGCTACACCTTC.

The gene calls are TRBV2 and TRBJ1-1; TRBD1 is a possible D gene (6 bases). Germline values: CDR1 SNHLY, CDR2 FYNNEI. V was trimmed by 7 bases and J by 7 bases, leaving 16 bases between them. CDR3 length: 13 amino acids. CDR3 in DNA: TGTGCCAGCACGGACGGACAGTACATTGAAGCTTTCTTT. The encoded protein is CASTDGQYIEAFF.

The chain recombines TRBV19 with TRBJ2-5; 8 bases match TRBD2. Germline CDR1 is LNHDA and CDR2 is SQIVND (reference sequence). The V and J ends lost 5 bases and 4 bases, in that order; junction bases with no gene match: 9. CDR3 length: 15 residues. The CDR3 loop is CASSPGGGRVETQYF. Written as DNA, the CDR3 is TGTGCCAGTAGTCCCGGGGGGGGCCGGGTAGAGACCCAGTACTTC. The full variable domain, completed using reference TRBV19 and TRBJ2-5, is DGGITQSPKYLFRKEGQNVTLSCEQNLNHDAMYWYRQDPGQGLRLIYYSQIVNDFQKGDIAEGYSVSREKKESFPLTVTSAQKNPTAFYLCASSPGGGRVETQYFGPGTRLLVL.

The gene calls are TRBV5-8 and TRBJ2-1; 10 nucleotides agree with TRBD2. The length of the CDR3 is 17 residues. Germline V gives CDR1 SGHTS, CDR2 YDEGEE. The junction had 9 bases not matched to a gene; V was cut back by 0 bases and J by 6 bases. CDR3 sequence reads: CASSLVASGSRGNEQFF. DNA for the CDR3: TGTGCCAGCAGCTTGGTGGCTAGCGGGAGTAGGGGCAATGAGCAGTTCTTC.

The chain links TRBV7-9 to TRBJ2-7; 7 nucleotides agree with TRBD2. The CDR3 sequence is 15 residues long. Germline lookup yields CDR1 SEHNR and CDR2 FQNEAQ (reference sequence). Trimming cost V 5 bases and J 5 bases; bases outside gene matches: 12. The CDR3, as DNA: TGTGCCAGCAGCCGGCCCTCCGGGAGGCACAACGAGCAGTACTTC. This sequence encodes CASSRPSGRHNEQYF.

This clone occurred many times. The chain carries TRBV6-1 and TRBJ2-7; 10 positions agree with TRBD2. V trimming: 3 bases; J trimming: 2 bases; junction bases outside the gene matches: 4. This CDR3 spans 15 amino acids. Germline-derived CDR1 and CDR2 are MNHNS and SASEGT. Written as DNA, the CDR3 is TGTGCCAGCAGTGAGGCTAGCGGGAGCCCCTACGAGCAGTACTTC. It is translated as CASSEASGSPYEQYF.

The V and J genes are TRBV11-2 and TRBJ2-2, with 11 bases lining up with TRBD2. Germline V gene lookup returns CDR1 SGHAT and CDR2 FQNNGV. This CDR3 comprises 15 residues. V was clipped by 4 bases and J by 5 bases; unmatched bases: 3. This CDR3 is CASSSSGRPTGELFF. The CDR3, as DNA: TGTGCCAGCAGCTCTAGCGGGAGGCCAACCGGGGAGCTGTTTTTT. Together with reference TRBV11-2 and TRBJ2-2, the CDR3 gives the full variable domain: EAGVAQSPRYKIIEKRQSVAFWCNPISGHATLYWYQQILGQGPKLLIQFQNNGVVDDSQLPKDRFSAERLKGVDSTLKIQPAKLEDSAVYLCASSSSGRPTGELFFGEGSRLTVL.

The chain recombines TRBV7-2 with TRBJ2-2; weak D call: TRBD1 (5 bases). Trimming pared 2 bases from V and 5 bases from J, leaving 18 bases between. The CDR3 loop spans 17 amino acids. Per germline, CDR1 SGHTA and CDR2 FQGNSA. The CDR3 coding sequence is TGTGCCAGCAGCTTAAAACGACCTTTACAGGCGACCGGGGAGCTGTTTTTT. Translating it yields CASSLKRPLQATGELFF.

This clone was counted between two and nine times. This chain joins TRBV5-1 and TRBJ2-7, with D maybe TRBD2 (5 bases). Germline values: CDR1 SGHRS, CDR2 YFSETQ. Trimming pared 2 bases from V and 4 bases from J, leaving 19 bases between. There are 16 residues in the CDR3. CDR3 sequence: CASSFKPQELDYEQYF. Written as DNA, the CDR3 is TGCGCCAGCAGCTTCAAACCTCAGGAACTAGATTACGAGCAGTACTTC.

V gene TRBV24-1 combines with J gene TRBJ2-7; D is unresolved. From germline, CDR1 is KGHDR and CDR2 SFDVKD. V lost 6 bases, J lost 5 bases, and 13 bases lay in between. This CDR3 has 13 amino acids. The DNA of the CDR3 is TGTGCCACCAGTAGTGCCACTTCCCACGAGCAGTACTTC. Amino acid sequence: CATSSATSHEQYF.

V and J are TRBV11-3 and TRBJ2-7; TRBD1 aligns across 7 bases. CDR1 and CDR2 (germline): SGHNT, YENEEA. This CDR3 has 11 residues. The V gene end was trimmed by 5 bases and the J gene end by 10 bases; junction bases not matched to a gene: 5. The CDR3 DNA reads TGTGCCAGCAGCCTCGGACAGGCACAGTACTTC. Protein product: CASSLGQAQYF.

This clone was observed once. This chain links TRBV19 with TRBJ2-5, with 14 bases matching TRBD2. The germline V gene has CDR1 LNHDA and CDR2 SQIVND (reference sequence). V dropped 6 bases and J dropped 1; count of bases not matched to a gene: 4. The CDR3 is 16 residues long. As DNA, the CDR3 is TGTGCCAGTAGCCCCGGACTAGCGGGAGGCCAAGAGACCCAGTACTTC. This gives the protein CASSPGLAGGQETQYF. The full variable domain, in which reference TRBV19 and TRBJ2-5 provide the parts outside the CDR3, is DGGITQSPKYLFRKEGQNVTLSCEQNLNHDAMYWYRQDPGQGLRLIYYSQIVNDFQKGDIAEGYSVSREKKESFPLTVTSAQKNPTAFYLCASSPGLAGGQETQYFGPGTRLLVL.

The chain joins TRBV7-9 to TRBJ2-2; 11 nucleotides align to TRBD2. The CDR3 sequence is 19 residues long. V dropped 3 bases and J dropped 4; count of bases not matched to a gene: 13. CDR1 SEHNR and CDR2 FQNEAQ come from the germline V gene (reference sequence). The chain's CDR3 is CASSFLTSGKILGTGELFF. The CDR3 DNA is TGTGCCAGCAGCTTCCTGACTAGCGGGAAAATTTTGGGCACCGGGGAGCTGTTTTTT.

The rearrangement joins TRBV7-2 to TRBJ2-3; TRBD1 agrees at 8 bases. CDR3 size: 17 residues. Germline loops: CDR1 SGHTA, CDR2 FQGNSA. The V gene end was trimmed by 1 base and the J gene end by 1 base; junction bases not matched to a gene: 7. The CDR3 loop is CASSLGGQGSGTDTQYF. The DNA for the CDR3 is TGTGCCAGCAGCTTAGGAGGACAGGGTTCCGGCACAGATACGCAGTATTTT.

The chain combines TRBV5-5 with TRBJ1-5; TRBD1 agrees at 7 bases. Germline CDR1 reads SGHKS; CDR2 reads YYEKEE (reference sequence). V was clipped by 6 bases and J by 6 bases; unmatched bases: 9. The CDR3 covers 14 residues. The CDR3 DNA sequence: TGTGCCAGCACGGAGGAGGGGGCCGGTCAGCCCCAGCATTTT. It translates to CASTEEGAGQPQHF.

The rearrangement links TRBV5-1 to TRBJ2-5; 15 nucleotides match TRBD2. CDR1 is SGHRS and CDR2 is YFSETQ in the germline V gene. The CDR3 runs 18 residues. V shed 5 bases, J shed 2 bases, and the junction held 10 bases outside the gene matches. The CDR3: CASRAGLAGGSLQETQYF. In DNA form, the CDR3 reads TGCGCCAGCAGAGCGGGACTAGCGGGAGGCTCCCTGCAAGAGACCCAGTACTTC. Full variable domain (outside the CDR3, taken from reference TRBV5-1 and TRBJ2-5): KAGVTQTPRYLIKTRGQQVTLSCSPISGHRSVSWYQQTPGQGLQFLFEYFSETQRNKGNFPGRFSGRQFSNSRSEMNVSTLELGDSALYLCASRAGLAGGSLQETQYFGPGTRLLVL.

This chain joins TRBV9 and TRBJ2-1, with D maybe TRBD2 (6 bases). Germline V gives CDR1 SGDLS, CDR2 YYNGEE. V was shortened by 4 bases and J by 7 bases, with 21 bases between the two germline ends. This CDR3 contains 16 residues. The CDR3 sequence is CASSPDAGTGRNEQFF. CDR3 in DNA: TGTGCCAGCAGCCCCGACGCCGGAACTGGGAGGAATGAGCAGTTCTTC.

V gene TRBV6-5 combines with J gene TRBJ1-5; 7 positions match TRBD1. The V segment lost 8 bases and the J segment 4 bases; nucleotides outside the gene matches: 8. Germline CDR1 and CDR2: MNHEY and SVGAGI. This CDR3 contains 14 residues. CDR3 residues: CASALTGLNQPQHF. The CDR3 nucleotides read TGTGCCAGCGCTCTGACAGGGCTGAATCAGCCCCAGCATTTT.

With respect to this clone: A junction end diverges from the germline sequence, so it may reflect a read error. This specimen includes other DNA sequences encoding the same CDR3. The gene calls are TRBV12-5 and TRBJ2-1, with 7 nucleotides matching TRBD2. This CDR3 contains 13 residues. CDR1 LGHNT and CDR2 FRNRAP come from the germline V gene. Here the CDR3 reads CASGLGGTTDQFF. For the CDR3, the DNA is TGCGCTAGTGGTTTGGGCGGGACTACGGATCAGTTCTTC. The complete variable domain, with remaining parts taken from reference TRBV12-5 and TRBJ2-1, reads DARVTQTPRHKVTEMGQEVTMRCQPILGHNTVFWYRQTMMQGLELLAYFRNRAPLDDSGMPKDRFSAEMPDATLATLKIQPSEPRDSAVYFCASGLGGTTDQFFGPGTRLTVL.

This clone is a singleton in its sample. The chain links TRBV29-1 to TRBJ2-1; D is unclear. Trimming removed 4 bases at V and 2 bases at J, with 9 bases between. Germline V gives CDR1 SQVTM, CDR2 ANQGSEA. The CDR3 sequence is 13 residues long. DNA of the CDR3: TGCAGCGTTGGTTCTTTCGCCTACAATGAGCAGTTCTTC. Residues: CSVGSFAYNEQFF.

The V and J genes are TRBV14 and TRBJ2-3, with 8 positions matching TRBD2. CDR3 length: 16 amino acids. The junction had 4 bases not matched to a gene; V was cut back by 0 bases and J by 2 bases. Per the germline V gene, CDR1 is SGHDN and CDR2 is FVKESK. This CDR3 is CASSQDGAGVTDTQYF. The CDR3 DNA sequence: TGTGCCAGCAGCCAAGATGGAGCGGGAGTCACAGATACGCAGTATTTT. Based on the CDR3 plus reference TRBV14 and TRBJ2-3, the full variable domain is EAGVTQFPSHSVIEKGQTVTLRCDPISGHDNLYWYRRVMGKEIKFLLHFVKESKQDESGMPNNRFLAERTGGTYSTLKVQPAELEDSGVYFCASSQDGAGVTDTQYFGPGTRLTVL.

This clone appeared a few times. The V gene is TRBV28, the J gene TRBJ1-1, with no clear D. Looked up from germline, CDR1 is MDHEN and CDR2 is SYDVKM. CDR3 length: 12 residues. V dropped 5 bases and J dropped 10 bases, with 14 bases sitting between them. DNA for the CDR3: TGTGCCAGCAGTCACCGGGAGATTGGAGCTTTCTTT. It specifies CASSHREIGAFF.